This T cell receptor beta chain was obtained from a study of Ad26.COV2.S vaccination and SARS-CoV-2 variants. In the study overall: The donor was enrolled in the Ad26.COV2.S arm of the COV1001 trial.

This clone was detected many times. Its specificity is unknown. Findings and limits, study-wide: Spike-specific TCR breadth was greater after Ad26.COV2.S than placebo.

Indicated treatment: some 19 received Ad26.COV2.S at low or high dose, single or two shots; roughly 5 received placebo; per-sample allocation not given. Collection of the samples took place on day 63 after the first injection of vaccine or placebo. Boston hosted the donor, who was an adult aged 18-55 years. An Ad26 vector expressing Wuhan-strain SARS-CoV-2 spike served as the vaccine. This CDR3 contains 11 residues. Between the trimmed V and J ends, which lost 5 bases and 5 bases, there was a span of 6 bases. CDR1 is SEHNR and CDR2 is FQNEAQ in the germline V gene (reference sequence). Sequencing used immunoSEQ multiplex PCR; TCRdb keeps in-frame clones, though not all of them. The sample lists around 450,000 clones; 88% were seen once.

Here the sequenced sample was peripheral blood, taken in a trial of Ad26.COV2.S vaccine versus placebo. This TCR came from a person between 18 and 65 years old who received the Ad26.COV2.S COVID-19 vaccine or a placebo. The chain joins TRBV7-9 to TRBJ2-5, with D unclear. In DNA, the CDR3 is TGTGCCAGCAGCCACGGGGAGACCCAGTACTTC. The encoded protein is CASSHGETQYF.